This T cell receptor beta chain appears in the sequencing data of a study of CD8+ T cells in alopecia areata. This CDR3 comprises 14 residues. V gave up 6 bases and J gave up 7 bases, with 18 bases separating them. Germline V gene sequence: CDR1 SEHNR, CDR2 FQNEAQ (reference sequence). Peripheral blood and lesional scalp punch biopsies were taken from alopecia areata patients. Study observations and caveats: There were also resident alphabeta T cells of normal skin sequenced in scalp samples.

RNA extraction and reverse transcription yielded cDNA as sequencing template. The data were produced by immunoSEQ multiplex PCR, yet TCRdb's version contains in-frame clones alone and is incomplete. In the table there are 150,000 to 200,000 clones, less than 80% of which are singletons. Comment on this clone: Its antigen is undetermined.

This TCR was sampled from a human donor with alopecia areata. The material sequenced was CD8+ T cells sorted from blood, taken at week 0. The chain is built from TRBV7-9 and TRBJ1-2; D might be TRBD1 (5 bases). The DNA of the CDR3 is TGTGCCAGCAGATCAAATCAGGGTTTTGGTGGCTACACCTTC. Amino acid sequence: CASRSNQGFGGYTF.